The rows below give T cell receptor beta chains drawn from one sample of a study of blood T cell repertoires in COVID-19. The assay was immunoSEQ multiplex PCR, and TCRdb's table has in-frame clones only and misses some. Of just over 350,000 clones detected, 65% to 90% appear once; the ten largest clones hold 7.1%. Sequencing was carried out using peripheral blood. The receptor source for this set is a woman aged 60 to 75 with COVID-19, enrolled during active disease. The CDR3 runs from the conserved cysteine through the conserved F or W. Each record gives: CDR3 length, V gene, J gene, clone size, D gene, CDR3 DNA, CDR3 protein. D genes are given only for firm matches. A clone size is listed for some rows: how often the clone was seen (once, few, many), or a class if it is expanded.

13	TRBV2	TRBJ1-1	NA	NA	TGTGCCAGCAGAAGACGGAGGAACACTGAAGCTTTCTTT	CASRRRRNTEAFF
15	TRBV28	TRBJ2-7	NA	NA	TGTGCCAGCAGTCCATCGGCGGCCCGATCCTACGAGCAGTACTTC	CASSPSAARSYEQYF
17	TRBV5-1	TRBJ1-6	NA	TRBD1	TGCGCCAGCAGCTTCGCGGGCAGGGGGCTCGGCAATTCACCCCTCCACTTT	CASSFAGRGLGNSPLHF
12	TRBV12-3/TRBV12-4	TRBJ2-1	NA	TRBD2	TGTGCCAGCAGTTTGAGCGGGGGGGAGCTATTCTTC	CASSLSGGELFF
15	TRBV18	TRBJ2-7	NA	TRBD2	TGTGCCAGCTCACCAGGGCTAGCGGGGGGATACGAGCAGTACTTC	CASSPGLAGGYEQYF
15	TRBV7-9	TRBJ2-1	NA	TRBD1	TGTGCCAGCAGCTACTATATCGACAGGGTTGATGAGCAGTTCTTC	CASSYYIDRVDEQFF
18	TRBV4-1	TRBJ1-2	NA	TRBD1	TGCGCCAGCAGCCAAGGAGTTTTACGAAACAGGGGGCATCGAGGCTACACCTTC	CASSQGVLRNRGHRGYTF
17	TRBV5-1	TRBJ1-2	NA	TRBD1	TGCGCCAGCAGCCGGGGGGACAGGGGGCCCCCTAACTATGGCTACACCTTC	CASSRGDRGPPNYGYTF
14	TRBV7-9	TRBJ2-5	NA	TRBD1	TGTGCCAGCAGCGAGACAGGGCCCTCAGGGACCCAGTACTTC	CASSETGPSGTQYF
12	TRBV6-5	TRBJ2-5	NA	TRBD1	TGTGCCAGCCAGGGGGCGGGGGAGACCCAGTACTTC	CASQGAGETQYF
14	TRBV19	TRBJ2-5	NA	NA	TGTGCCAGTAGTATGATGGTCGGGGGAGAGACCCAGTACTTC	CASSMMVGGETQYF
15	TRBV5-1	TRBJ1-4	NA	TRBD1	TGCGCCAGCAGCCAAGAAGGACAGGCTAATGAAAAACTGTTTTTT	CASSQEGQANEKLFF
10	TRBV27	TRBJ1-4	NA	NA	TGTGCCACGAGGGCCGAAAAACTGTTTTTT	CATRAEKLFF
17	TRBV7-9	TRBJ1-3	NA	TRBD1	TGTGCCAGCATCCTAGGCAGGGACAGGGCCTCTGGAAACACCATATATTTT	CASILGRDRASGNTIYF
15	TRBV9	TRBJ1-2	NA	NA	TGTGCCAGCAGCGTAGAGACAGGTCCGAGGGTTGGCTACACCTTC	CASSVETGPRVGYTF
14	TRBV10-3	TRBJ1-1	NA	TRBD1	TGTGCCATCAGACCCCCTGGGGGGACAGTTGAAGCTTTCTTT	CAIRPPGGTVEAFF
11	TRBV30	TRBJ1-1	NA	NA	TGTGCCTGGAGTGTATTGGAGAAAGCTTTCTTT	CAWSVLEKAFF
13	TRBV18	TRBJ2-1	NA	NA	TGTGCCAGCTCACCGAGGAGCGAGGATGAGCAGTTCTTC	CASSPRSEDEQFF
15	TRBV4-1	TRBJ1-2	NA	NA	TGCGCCAGCAGCCCTACCCTTTACAGGGAGAGTGGCTACACCTTC	CASSPTLYRESGYTF
15	TRBV11-2	TRBJ2-3	NA	TRBD1	TGTGCCAGCACCCCAACAGGGGTAAGCACAGATACGCAGTATTTT	CASTPTGVSTDTQYF
13	TRBV6-5	TRBJ1-4	NA	TRBD1	TGTGCCAGCAGGACAGGGTCGGGCGAAAAACTGTTTTTT	CASRTGSGEKLFF
18	TRBV11-2	TRBJ1-6	NA	TRBD1	TGTGCCAGCAGCTTAGTACAGGGGTCGGGCTCCTATAATTCACCCCTCCACTTT	CASSLVQGSGSYNSPLHF
13	TRBV7-3	TRBJ1-5	NA	NA	TGTGCCAGCAGCTTGTACGAGGGTCAGCCCCAGCATTTT	CASSLYEGQPQHF
19	TRBV11-2	TRBJ2-4	NA	TRBD1	TGTGCCAGCAGCCACATAGGGACAGGGGGCCTCCACGGGAAAAACATTCAGTACTTC	CASSHIGTGGLHGKNIQYF
16	TRBV4-3	TRBJ1-1	NA	NA	TGCGCCAGCAGCCATAGACCCGGGACATCTATGGGGGAAGCTTTCTTT	CASSHRPGTSMGEAFF
12	TRBV12-3/TRBV12-4	TRBJ1-1	NA	NA	TGTGCCAGCACCATGGGGGGACTAACAGCTTTCTTT	CASTMGGLTAFF
14	TRBV7-9	TRBJ2-1	NA	NA	TGTGCCAGCAGCTTAAATCCTACCTACAATGAGCAGTTCTTC	CASSLNPTYNEQFF
16	TRBV5-1	TRBJ1-1	NA	NA	TGCGCCAGCAGCTTGCGTGGAGGGCCCCCTAACACTGAAGCTTTCTTT	CASSLRGGPPNTEAFF
15	TRBV5-1	TRBJ1-3	NA	NA	TGCGCCAGCAGCCCGGGACACATCTCTGGAAACACCATATATTTT	CASSPGHISGNTIYF
14	TRBV7-2	TRBJ2-7	NA	NA	TGTGCCAGCAGCTTAGGACTGGTAAACTACGAGCAGTACTTC	CASSLGLVNYEQYF
15	TRBV6-5	TRBJ1-3	NA	NA	TGTGCCAGCAGTTACCAGCGGGGCTCTGGAAACACCATATATTTT	CASSYQRGSGNTIYF
15	TRBV19	TRBJ2-7	NA	TRBD1	TGTGCCAGTAGTTTTGGACAGGGGGCCTCCTACGAGCAGTACTTC	CASSFGQGASYEQYF
13	TRBV10-3	TRBJ1-1	NA	NA	TGTGCCATCGGAGCTAGCAGCGGCACTGAAGCTTTCTTT	CAIGASSGTEAFF
14	TRBV11-2	TRBJ2-1	NA	NA	TGTGCCAGCAGCTTAGATTGGACTAACAATGAGCAGTTCTTC	CASSLDWTNNEQFF
16	TRBV19	TRBJ1-1	once	NA	TGTGCCAGTACCCAGACAGCCGGCTTTATGAACACTGAAGCTTTCTTT	CASTQTAGFMNTEAFF
15	TRBV27	TRBJ2-7	few	NA	TGTGCCAGCAGTTCAGGGGCCGGTCTCTTGGGCGAGCAGTACTTC	CASSSGAGLLGEQYF
18	TRBV7-9	TRBJ1-4	NA	TRBD1	TGTGCCAGCAGCCCCCGGACAGGGGGACTTAAGGCTAATGAAAAACTGTTTTTT	CASSPRTGGLKANEKLFF
15	TRBV10-3	TRBJ2-7	NA	TRBD1	TGTGCCATCAGTAACTCGGGGACAGGTAACTACGAGCAGTACTTC	CAISNSGTGNYEQYF
13	TRBV7-2	TRBJ1-1	NA	NA	TGTGCCAGCATCCGAACGGGGAGGACTGAAGCTTTCTTT	CASIRTGRTEAFF
16	TRBV6-1	TRBJ2-5	NA	NA	TGTGCCAGCAGTGAAGAACCGAGGGTTATCCAAGAGACCCAGTACTTC	CASSEEPRVIQETQYF
14	TRBV3-1/TRBV3-2	TRBJ2-1	NA	NA	TGTGCCAGCAGCCAAGAAACAGGGCGTAATGAGCAGTTCTTC	CASSQETGRNEQFF
14	TRBV3-1/TRBV3-2	TRBJ1-1	NA	TRBD1	TGTGCCAGCAGCCAGACAGGGGGTGCCACTGAAGCTTTCTTT	CASSQTGGATEAFF
15	TRBV4-1	TRBJ1-6	few	NA	TGCGCCAGCAGCCAAGTTCGCAGGGTGGGATCACCCCTCCACTTT	CASSQVRRVGSPLHF
15	TRBV9	TRBJ1-1	NA	TRBD1	TGTGCCAGCAGCGGGCTCGGGACAGTGAACACTGAAGCTTTCTTT	CASSGLGTVNTEAFF
14	TRBV30	TRBJ2-4	NA	NA	TGTGCCTGGAGTGCGGGATTAGCCAAAAACATTCAGTACTTC	CAWSAGLAKNIQYF
15	TRBV5-1	TRBJ1-2	NA	NA	TGCGCCAGCAGCCGCGTTGGGGGGATTGACTATGGCTACACCTTC	CASSRVGGIDYGYTF
13	TRBV7-2	TRBJ2-7	NA	NA	TGTGCCAGCAGCTTAGGGGGAGCCCGGCAGCAGTACTTC	CASSLGGARQQYF
14	TRBV7-9	TRBJ1-1	NA	NA	TGTGCCAGCAGCTTAAGGGGCGCGGACACTGAAGCTTTCTTT	CASSLRGADTEAFF
15	TRBV24-1	TRBJ2-3	NA	TRBD1	TGTGCCACCAGTGCTACGGACAGGGACACAGATACGCAGTATTTT	CATSATDRDTDTQYF
16	TRBV11-2	TRBJ2-5	NA	NA	TGTGCCAGCAGCCTCAGTTGGACTCAACCCGGGGAGACCCAGTACTTC	CASSLSWTQPGETQYF